Listed below are T cell receptor beta chains from one sample, sequenced in a study of shared clonotypes between healthy human individuals. Repertoires were generated with immunoSEQ multiplex PCR, while TCRdb's copy carries only in-frame clones and drops some. The profile shows roughly 2.2 million clones, 93% of them singletons. Sequencing was carried out using naive CD4+ T cells from PBMCs. The receptor set was obtained from a man in his late teens or twenties in good health. Some clones in this sample may be carry-over from other donors' samples. The conserved cysteine and the conserved F or W are not part of the CDR3 here.

v_call: TRBV7-2
cdr3_aa: ASSQETSFIYEQY

v_call: TRBV19
cdr3_aa: ATGQGSQPQH

v_call: TRBV29-1
cdr3_aa: SADHRDGSSEQY

v_call: TRBV18
cdr3_aa: ASSPGGWTNEKLF

v_call: TRBV27
cdr3_aa: ASSKGHPTGEQY

v_call: TRBV2
cdr3_aa: ASSERGTGELF

v_call: TRBV28
cdr3_aa: ASSLSGGGNTEAF

v_call: TRBV4-1
cdr3_aa: ASSRGPSRGPSYEQY

v_call: TRBV6-1
cdr3_aa: ASSEQGLATPETQY

v_call: TRBV2
cdr3_aa: ASRRQYNEQF

v_call: TRBV5-1
cdr3_aa: ASSLGTTDPYEQY

v_call: TRBV4-3
cdr3_aa: ASSQGARLAGTSGSYEQY

v_call: TRBV7-3
cdr3_aa: ASSLGTGDGYT

v_call: TRBV28
cdr3_aa: ASSPPRGGGNEKLF

v_call: TRBV2
cdr3_aa: ASSEAGTDQETQY

v_call: TRBV30
cdr3_aa: AWDSSWGTQY

v_call: TRBV7-9
cdr3_aa: ASSLSSGSTDTQY

v_call: TRBV7-2
cdr3_aa: ASSILSGSPVEQY

v_call: TRBV2
cdr3_aa: ASSVDQDRGDEKLF

v_call: TRBV20-1
cdr3_aa: SARPVTEAF

v_call: TRBV6-1
cdr3_aa: ASSVDRASGANVLT

v_call: TRBV4-3
cdr3_aa: ASSQELGNSYEQY

v_call: TRBV6-5
cdr3_aa: ASSYGQGAYNEQF

v_call: TRBV19
cdr3_aa: ASSAVNPVSSYEQY

v_call: TRBV30
cdr3_aa: AWSQAEYYGYT

v_call: TRBV11-2
cdr3_aa: ASRHLRTGELF

v_call: TRBV27
cdr3_aa: ASSGRRDRAHEQY

v_call: TRBV18
cdr3_aa: ASSPAVADEAF

v_call: TRBV5-4
cdr3_aa: ASSLIGGQDSNQPQH

v_call: TRBV4-2
cdr3_aa: ASSQGEADSYNEQF

v_call: TRBV5-1
cdr3_aa: ASSLVSSGRPNEQF

v_call: TRBV19
cdr3_aa: ASSIVTGTVNYGYT

v_call: TRBV7-9
cdr3_aa: ASSKGLAEHPGELF

v_call: TRBV28
cdr3_aa: ASKGGNQPQH

v_call: TRBV28
cdr3_aa: ASSILTGGTEAF

v_call: TRBV29-1
cdr3_aa: SVVTSNTGELF

v_call: TRBV18
cdr3_aa: ASSIGQGYNEQF

v_call: TRBV5-1
cdr3_aa: ASSGTGSRETQY

v_call: TRBV30
cdr3_aa: ARASGTTTYNEQF

v_call: TRBV11-3
cdr3_aa: ASSLGLGRVSDYEQF

v_call: TRBV11-2
cdr3_aa: ASSLVGMAGGPFF

v_call: TRBV18
cdr3_aa: ASSITGSANTGELF

v_call: TRBV6-1
cdr3_aa: ASSERLPPSYEQY

v_call: TRBV7-2
cdr3_aa: ASSIRTQGGYT

v_call: TRBV5-1
cdr3_aa: ASSAAPGAHTEAF

v_call: TRBV5-4
cdr3_aa: ASSLDGTGNTIY

v_call: TRBV29-1
cdr3_aa: QGRRDYTEAF

v_call: TRBV28
cdr3_aa: ASKVAGVRNEQF

v_call: TRBV7-3
cdr3_aa: ASSLGTSVSDTQY

v_call: TRBV7-2
cdr3_aa: ASSFPAGTSGSSYEQY

v_call: TRBV29-1
cdr3_aa: SVGPRDRAWVEGNEQF

v_call: TRBV2
cdr3_aa: ASISDRNTEAF